Each of the 23 T cell receptor beta chains below was sequenced from the same sample in a study of blood T cell repertoires in COVID-19. Produced via immunoSEQ multiplex PCR; TCRdb's table is partial and in-frame only. The sample yields approximately 170,000 clones, about nine tenths seen once. Material: peripheral blood. These receptors were obtained from a woman in her sixties or seventies with acute or convalescent COVID-19.

V is TRBV5-4 and J is TRBJ2-7; D not resolved. Germline CDR1 and CDR2: SGHNT and YYREEE (reference sequence). This CDR3 has 12 residues. With 2 bases removed from V and 3 bases from J, the gap between germline ends came to 6 bases. Here the CDR3 DNA reads TGTGCCAGCAGCTTATCCGGCTACGAGCAGTACTTC. Translating it yields CASSLSGYEQYF.

The genes are TRBV6-6 and TRBJ2-7; 8 nucleotides line up with TRBD1. Germline-derived CDR1 and CDR2 are MNHNY and SVGAGI (reference sequence). This CDR3 contains 13 residues. Unmatched junction bases numbered 4, after V lost 6 bases and J lost 3 bases. The CDR3 DNA is TGTGCCAGCAGCCGGGACAGGAGCTACGAGCAGTACTTC. It specifies CASSRDRSYEQYF.

The rearrangement uses TRBV13 and TRBJ2-1, with 7 bases identical to TRBD1. Per the germline V gene, CDR1 is PRHDT and CDR2 is FYEKMQ (reference sequence). The CDR3 runs 15 residues. J was trimmed by 8 bases and V by 3 bases; bases with no gene match: 10. This CDR3 reads CASSFGDRDVHEQFF. For the CDR3, the DNA is TGTGCCAGCAGCTTCGGTGACAGGGACGTACATGAGCAGTTCTTC.

Here the CDR3 DNA reads TGTGCCAGCAGTTATGGTGGGGGACAGGGGTATCAGCCCCAGCATTTT. It codes for CASSYGGGQGYQPQHF. The gene calls are TRBV6-6 and TRBJ1-5, with 10 bases that match TRBD1. Germline-derived CDR1 and CDR2 are MNHNY and SVGAGI (reference sequence). This CDR3 region has 16 residues. Trimming took 3 bases from V and 5 from J; bases not matched to a gene: 7.

The V call is TRBV6-6, the J call TRBJ1-4; TRBD1 might be the D (5 bases). CDR1 is MNHNY, CDR2 SVGAGI, per germline (reference sequence). Between the trimmed V and J ends, which lost 6 bases and 5 bases, there was a span of 19 bases. CDR3 size: 16 residues. The CDR3 nucleotides are TGTGCCAGCAGAGGAACCGGGACGGGACTGAATGAAAAACTGTTTTTT. This sequence encodes CASRGTGTGLNEKLFF.

This chain links TRBV6-2 or TRBV6-3 with TRBJ1-5; D is unresolved. The length of the CDR3 is 18 residues. The V end lost 0 bases, the J end lost 2 bases, and 17 bases lay between the germline ends. From germline, CDR1 is MNHEY and CDR2 SVGEGT. In DNA form, the CDR3 reads TGTGCCAGCAGTTACTCGAAATGGGCGGTCGGGGGCAATCAGCCCCAGCATTTT. It codes for CASSYSKWAVGGNQPQHF.

In this sample, this clone turned up once. The CDR3 is CASSLLGTYNSPLHF. The CDR3 region has the DNA TGTGCCAGCAGCCTTCTAGGGACATATAATTCACCCCTCCACTTT. V gene TRBV6-5 combines with J gene TRBJ1-6, with D possibly matching TRBD1 (6 bases). The CDR3 is 15 residues long. Germline values: CDR1 MNHEY, CDR2 SVGAGI. Trimming removed 6 bases at V and 4 bases at J, with 13 bases between.

J is TRBJ1-2 and V is TRBV15; D possibly corresponds to TRBD1 (5 bases). Germline CDR1 reads LNHNV; CDR2 reads YYDKDF (reference sequence). The CDR3 covers 14 residues. V was clipped by 1 base and J by 4 bases, with 10 bases between them. This CDR3 is CATSRGGGLYGYTF. CDR3 sequence (DNA): TGTGCCACCAGCAGAGGCGGGGGACTCTATGGCTACACCTTC.

This chain joins TRBV15 and TRBJ1-4; 10 bases map to TRBD1. Germline V CDR1 and CDR2: LNHNV, YYDKDF (reference sequence). The CDR3 sequence is 17 residues long. The junction had 9 bases not matched to a gene; V was cut back by 0 bases and J by 8 bases. CDR3 sequence (DNA): TGTGCCACCAGCAGAGATCCCCTGACAGGGGGCCGCGAAAAACTGTTTTTT. Translation: CATSRDPLTGGREKLFF.

This clone has only one observation. The chain employs TRBV4-2 and TRBJ1-5; 7 bases agree with TRBD1. CDR3 length: 15 amino acids. V was clipped by 4 bases and J by 3 bases; unmatched bases: 6. Germline V gene sequence: CDR1 LGHNA, CDR2 YNFKEQ. CDR3 sequence (DNA): TGTGCCAGCAGCCCAACGGGACAGAACAATCAGCCCCAGCATTTT. Encoded protein: CASSPTGQNNQPQHF.

J is TRBJ2-1 and V is TRBV7-9, with D perhaps TRBD1 (6 bases). V was pared by 5 bases and J by 5 bases, with 10 bases between. This CDR3 spans 13 amino acids. The germline V gene encodes CDR1 SEHNR and CDR2 FQNEAQ (reference sequence). The CDR3 region has the DNA TGTGCCAGCAGCGTCCGGGACAACAATGAGCAGTTCTTC. It yields the protein CASSVRDNNEQFF.

The V call is TRBV6-5, the J call TRBJ1-2; 8 nucleotides align to TRBD1. In germline, CDR1 is MNHEY, CDR2 SVGAGI. The CDR3 spans 15 residues. V dropped 7 bases and J dropped 8; count of bases not matched to a gene: 15. The CDR3 loop is CASTPQTGERGGYTF. DNA for the CDR3: TGTGCCAGCACACCTCAGACAGGGGAGCGGGGAGGCTACACCTTC.

V usage is TRBV19 and J usage is TRBJ2-1; 15 bases fit TRBD2. V dropped 5 bases and J dropped 9; count of bases not matched to a gene: 11. The CDR3 loop spans 17 amino acids. Germline V gene data show CDR1 as LNHDA and CDR2 as SQIVND (reference sequence). The CDR3 nucleotides read TGTGCCAGTAGTGGAACGCCGGGACTAGCGGGAGGTCTTGAGCAGTTCTTC. The encoded protein is CASSGTPGLAGGLEQFF.

This clone was recorded once. This rearrangement joins TRBV7-2 to TRBJ1-2; 8 bases fit TRBD1. The junction had 11 bases not matched to a gene; V was cut back by 4 bases and J by 13 bases. CDR1 and CDR2 from the germline V gene are SGHTA and FQGNSA. CDR3 length equals 13 residues. CDR3 in DNA: TGTGCCAGCAGCTCCTGGACAGGGAGCGCTGGCACCTTC. Translated: CASSSWTGSAGTF.

V is TRBV6-1 and J is TRBJ1-2, with a tentative D call TRBD1 (6 bases). Per germline, CDR1 MNHNS and CDR2 SASEGT. The CDR3 contains 14 residues. V was pared by 1 base and J by 14 bases, with 20 bases between. The CDR3 spells CASSEEFGGPLGTF. In nucleotides, the CDR3 is TGTGCCAGCAGTGAAGAGTTTGGGGGCCCTTTGGGGACCTTC.

The chain uses TRBV7-9 and TRBJ1-4, with D possibly matching TRBD1 (5 bases). Trimming left V 3 bases short and J 14 bases short, with 16 bases between. This CDR3 is 13 amino acids long. CDR1 is SEHNR, CDR2 FQNEAQ, per germline (reference sequence). The CDR3 is CASSLDTRGGLFF. The CDR3 DNA is TGTGCCAGCAGCTTGGACACGCGGGGAGGGCTGTTTTTT.

The CDR3 DNA reads as TGTGCCAGCAGCGTCAGATCGAACACCGGGGAGCTGTTTTTT. Amino acids: CASSVRSNTGELFF. This chain connects TRBV7-3 to TRBJ2-2; the D is unclear. This CDR3 region has 14 residues. The V gene lost 5 bases and the J gene lost 0 bases, with 7 bases spanning the gap. Germline lookup yields CDR1 SGHTA and CDR2 FQGTGA.

In this sample, this clone turned up once. The chain joins TRBV7-8 to TRBJ1-5; tentative D call: TRBD1 (6 bases). The CDR3 spans 17 residues. Trimming removed 4 bases from V and 5 bases from J, with 21 bases in between. Germline V gene data show CDR1 as SGHVS and CDR2 as FQNEAQ. The CDR3, as DNA: TGTGCCAGCAGCTCTTACGGACAGACTTTACTTGATCAGCCCCAGCATTTT. This translates into CASSSYGQTLLDQPQHF.

The chain carries TRBV4-2 and TRBJ1-6; 7 positions agree with TRBD1. The germline gives CDR1 LGHNA, CDR2 YNFKEQ. Trimming at V came to 3 bases and at J to 6 bases, leaving 2 bases not matched to a gene. The CDR3 runs 14 residues. For the CDR3, the DNA is TGTGCCAGCAGCCACCGGGACAGTAATTCACCCCTCCACTTT. Its protein is CASSHRDSNSPLHF.

The chain has TRBV6-5 and TRBJ2-1; D perhaps matches TRBD2 (6 bases). Trimming removed 4 bases at V and 1 base at J, with 11 bases between. The CDR3 is 15 residues long. Germline CDR1 and CDR2: MNHEY and SVGAGI. The CDR3 DNA sequence: TGTGCCAGCAGTTTAGCGGCCCCGTCCTACAATGAGCAGTTCTTC. Translating gives CASSLAAPSYNEQFF.

The V gene is TRBV4-3, the J gene TRBJ2-5; TRBD1 agrees at 9 bases. This CDR3 region has 14 residues. CDR1 is LGHNA and CDR2 is YSLEER in the germline V gene. The junction had 5 bases not matched to a gene; V was cut back by 4 bases and J by 5 bases. DNA for the CDR3: TGCGCCAGCAGCCCCCACAGGGGGCGCGAGACCCAGTACTTC. Translating it yields CASSPHRGRETQYF.

This chain joins TRBV7-9 and TRBJ2-2, with 7 positions matching TRBD1. The V gene end was trimmed by 6 bases and the J gene end by 5 bases; junction bases not matched to a gene: 9. CDR3 length equals 15 residues. Germline V gene data show CDR1 as SEHNR and CDR2 as FQNEAQ (reference sequence). This chain's CDR3 is CASSPEGAGTGELFF. The CDR3 DNA reads TGTGCCAGCAGTCCCGAGGGGGCCGGGACCGGGGAGCTGTTTTTT.

The rearrangement links TRBV5-1 to TRBJ2-7; D unresolved. In germline, CDR1 is SGHRS, CDR2 YFSETQ. V lost 0 bases and J 2 bases, leaving 6 bases between the germline ends. This CDR3 has 13 residues. The CDR3 DNA sequence: TGCGCCAGCAGCTTGGCTCACACCTACGAGCAGTACTTC. Residues: CASSLAHTYEQYF.